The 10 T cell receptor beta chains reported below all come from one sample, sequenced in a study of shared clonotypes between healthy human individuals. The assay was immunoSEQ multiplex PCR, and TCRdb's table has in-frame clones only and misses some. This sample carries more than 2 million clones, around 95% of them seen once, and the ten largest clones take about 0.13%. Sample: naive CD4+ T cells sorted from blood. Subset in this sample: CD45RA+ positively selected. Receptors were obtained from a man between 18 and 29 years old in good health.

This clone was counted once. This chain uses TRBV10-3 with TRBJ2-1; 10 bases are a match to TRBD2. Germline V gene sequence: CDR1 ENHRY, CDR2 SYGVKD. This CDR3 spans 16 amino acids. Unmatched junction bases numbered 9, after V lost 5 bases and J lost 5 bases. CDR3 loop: CAISNAGTSVDNEQFF. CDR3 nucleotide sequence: TGTGCCATCAGTAACGCCGGGACTAGCGTTGACAATGAGCAGTTCTTC.

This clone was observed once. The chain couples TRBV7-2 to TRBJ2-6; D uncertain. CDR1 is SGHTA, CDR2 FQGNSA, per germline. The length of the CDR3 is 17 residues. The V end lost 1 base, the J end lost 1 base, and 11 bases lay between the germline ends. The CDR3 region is CASSLVMGFSGANVLTF. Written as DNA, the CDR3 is TGTGCCAGCAGCTTAGTGATGGGATTTTCTGGGGCCAACGTCCTGACTTTC. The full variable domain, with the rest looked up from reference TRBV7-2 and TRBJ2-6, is GAGVSQSPSNKVTEKGKDVELRCDPISGHTALYWYRQSLGQGLEFLIYFQGNSAPDKSGLPSDRFSAERTGGSVSTLTIQRTQQEDSAVYLCASSLVMGFSGANVLTFGAGSRLTVL.

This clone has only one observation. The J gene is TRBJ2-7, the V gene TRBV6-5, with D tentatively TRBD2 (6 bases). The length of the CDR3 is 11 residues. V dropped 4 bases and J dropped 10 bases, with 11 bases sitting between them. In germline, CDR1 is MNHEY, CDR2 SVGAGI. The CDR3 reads CASSSRGIQYF. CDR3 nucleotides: TGTGCCAGCAGTTCCCGGGGGATCCAGTACTTC.

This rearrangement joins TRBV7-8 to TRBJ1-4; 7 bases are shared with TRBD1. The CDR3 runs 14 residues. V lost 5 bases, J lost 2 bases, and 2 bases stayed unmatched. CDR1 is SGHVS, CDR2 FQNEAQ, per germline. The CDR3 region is CASSRGLTNEKLFF. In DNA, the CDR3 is TGTGCCAGCAGCAGGGGGCTTACTAATGAAAAACTGTTTTTT.

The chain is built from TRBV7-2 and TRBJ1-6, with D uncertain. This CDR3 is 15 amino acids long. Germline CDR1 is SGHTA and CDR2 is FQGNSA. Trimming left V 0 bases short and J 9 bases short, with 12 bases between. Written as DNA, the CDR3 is TGTGCCAGCAGCTTAGCCCTGGGATCGAGTTCACCCCTCCACTTT. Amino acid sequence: CASSLALGSSSPLHF.

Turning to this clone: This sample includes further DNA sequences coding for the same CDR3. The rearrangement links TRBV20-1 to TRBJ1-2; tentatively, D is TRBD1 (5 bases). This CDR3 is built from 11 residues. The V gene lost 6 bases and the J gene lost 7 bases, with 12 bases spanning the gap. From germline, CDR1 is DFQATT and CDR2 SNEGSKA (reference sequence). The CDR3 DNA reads TGCAGTGCCCGCCGGGGGGGTGGCTACACCTTC. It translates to CSARRGGGYTF.

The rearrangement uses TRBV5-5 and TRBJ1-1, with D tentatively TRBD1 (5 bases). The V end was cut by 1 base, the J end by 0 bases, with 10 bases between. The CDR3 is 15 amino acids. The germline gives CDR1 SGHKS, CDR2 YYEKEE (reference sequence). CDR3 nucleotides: TGTGCCAGCAGCTTGCGCGGGGCCTTGAACACTGAAGCTTTCTTT. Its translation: CASSLRGALNTEAFF.

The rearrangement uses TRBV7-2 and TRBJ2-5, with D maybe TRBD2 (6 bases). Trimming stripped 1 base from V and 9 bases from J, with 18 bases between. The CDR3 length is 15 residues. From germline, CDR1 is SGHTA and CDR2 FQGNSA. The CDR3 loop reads CASSLVHQGPGAQYF. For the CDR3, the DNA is TGTGCCAGCAGCTTAGTGCATCAGGGCCCGGGGGCCCAGTACTTC.

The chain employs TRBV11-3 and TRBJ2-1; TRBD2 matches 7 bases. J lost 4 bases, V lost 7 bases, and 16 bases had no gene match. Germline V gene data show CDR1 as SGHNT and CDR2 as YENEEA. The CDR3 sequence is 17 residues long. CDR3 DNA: TGTGCCAGCACCAAAATAGGGGCGGGGGTTACGTACAATGAGCAGTTCTTC. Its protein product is CASTKIGAGVTYNEQFF.

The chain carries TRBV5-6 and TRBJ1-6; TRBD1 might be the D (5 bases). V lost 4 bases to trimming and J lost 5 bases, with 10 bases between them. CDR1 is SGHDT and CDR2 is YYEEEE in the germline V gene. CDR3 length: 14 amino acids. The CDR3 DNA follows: TGTGCCAGCAGCGGGGGACGGAATAATTCACCCCTCCACTTT. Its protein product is CASSGGRNNSPLHF.